Sequencing of this TCR beta chain was carried out in a study of cytomegalovirus exposure and HLA in healthy donors. Overall study results and limits: Cytomegalovirus-associated TCR beta chains were listed, numbering 164. Cytomegalovirus status was reportedly diagnosed by the classifier with high sensitivity and specificity. In vitro, three CMV-associated chains proved specific for CMV antigens.

Measured with immunoSEQ multiplex PCR; TCRdb has only the in-frame clones, and not every one. This table holds 150,000 to 250,000 clones, more than 65% found once. CDR1 is MNHNY and CDR2 is SVGAGI in the germline V gene (reference sequence). The V and J ends lost 11 bases and 0 bases, in that order; junction bases with no gene match: 3. The CDR3 runs to 13 residues. Worth noting for this clone: The antigen is undetermined.

Sequencing was done on a sample of PBMCs. J is TRBJ2-1 and V is TRBV6-6, with TRBD1 identical over 8 bases. The receptor comes from a woman aged 25-40 years in good health and CMV-seropositive. The DNA of the CDR3 is TGTGCCGCACAGGGGGTCTCCTACAATGAGCAGTTCTTC. Protein sequence: CAAQGVSYNEQFF.